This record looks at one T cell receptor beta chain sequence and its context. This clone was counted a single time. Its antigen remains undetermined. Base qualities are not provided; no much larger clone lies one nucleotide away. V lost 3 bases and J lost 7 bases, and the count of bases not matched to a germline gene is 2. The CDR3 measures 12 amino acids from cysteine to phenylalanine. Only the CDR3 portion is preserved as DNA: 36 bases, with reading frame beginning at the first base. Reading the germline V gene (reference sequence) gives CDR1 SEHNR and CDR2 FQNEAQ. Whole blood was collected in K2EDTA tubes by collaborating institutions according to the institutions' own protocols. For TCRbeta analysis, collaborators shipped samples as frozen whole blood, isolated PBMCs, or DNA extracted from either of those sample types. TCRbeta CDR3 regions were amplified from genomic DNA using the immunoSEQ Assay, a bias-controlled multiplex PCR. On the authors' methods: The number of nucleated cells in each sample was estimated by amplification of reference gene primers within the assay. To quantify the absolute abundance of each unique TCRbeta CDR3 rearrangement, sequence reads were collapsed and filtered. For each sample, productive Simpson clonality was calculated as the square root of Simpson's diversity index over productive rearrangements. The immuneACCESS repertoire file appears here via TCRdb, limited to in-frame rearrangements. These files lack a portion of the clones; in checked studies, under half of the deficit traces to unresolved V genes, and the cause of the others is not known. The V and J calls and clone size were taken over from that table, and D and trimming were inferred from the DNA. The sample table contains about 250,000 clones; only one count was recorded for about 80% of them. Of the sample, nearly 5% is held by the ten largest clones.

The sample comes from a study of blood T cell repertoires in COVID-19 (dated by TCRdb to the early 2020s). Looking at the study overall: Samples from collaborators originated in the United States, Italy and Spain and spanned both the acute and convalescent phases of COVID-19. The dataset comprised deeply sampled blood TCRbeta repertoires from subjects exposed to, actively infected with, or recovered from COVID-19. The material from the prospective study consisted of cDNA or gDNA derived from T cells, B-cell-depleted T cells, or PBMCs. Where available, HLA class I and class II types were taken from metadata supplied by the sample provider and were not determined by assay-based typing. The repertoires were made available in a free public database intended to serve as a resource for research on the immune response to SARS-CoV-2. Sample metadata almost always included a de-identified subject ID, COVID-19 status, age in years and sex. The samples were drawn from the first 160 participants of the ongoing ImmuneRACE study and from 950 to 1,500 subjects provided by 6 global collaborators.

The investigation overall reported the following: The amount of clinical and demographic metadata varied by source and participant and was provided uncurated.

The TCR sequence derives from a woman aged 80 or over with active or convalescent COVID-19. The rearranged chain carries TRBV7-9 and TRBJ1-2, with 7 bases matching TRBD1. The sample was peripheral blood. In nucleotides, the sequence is TGTGCCAGCAGCTTTGACAGGGCTGGCTACACCTTC. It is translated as CASSFDRAGYTF.